The clone carrying this TCR beta chain was seen a handful of times. This CDR3 has 21 residues. Looked up from germline, CDR1 is LGHNT and CDR2 is FRNRAP. V was clipped by 4 bases and J by 0 bases; unmatched bases: 19. This entry comes from a study of human T cells and chemical hapten exposure. Study overall: Readings were taken at 6 days from patch tests that had applied 0.01% DPC to the upper back. A mostly female patient group had alopecia areata, totalis or universalis.

Documented time point: patch test 1, 2 weeks after DPC sensitization. Treatment defined: therapeutic diphenylcyclopropenone sensitization with weekly scalp DPC. Unique molecular identifiers were attached to individual cDNA molecules during library preparation. One entry per CDR3 protein results from TCRdb running MiXCR on the RACE reads. The top ten clones hold under 8.5% of a sample with roughly 190,000 distinct CDR3 sequences, about a fifth of them seen once. This chain links TRBV12-5 with TRBJ2-4; TRBD1 aligns across 9 bases. The sample in question was whole blood, obtained in connection with sensitization to the hapten diphenylcyclopropenone (DPC). This TCR came from a woman between 50 and 59 years old with alopecia areata. Some clones in this sample may be carry-over from other donors' samples. The CDR3 protein is CASGSTDGTGIFLLAKNIQYF. CDR3 DNA: TGTGCTAGTGGTTCCACCGACGGGACAGGGATTTTTCTACTAGCCAAAAACATTCAGTACTTC.